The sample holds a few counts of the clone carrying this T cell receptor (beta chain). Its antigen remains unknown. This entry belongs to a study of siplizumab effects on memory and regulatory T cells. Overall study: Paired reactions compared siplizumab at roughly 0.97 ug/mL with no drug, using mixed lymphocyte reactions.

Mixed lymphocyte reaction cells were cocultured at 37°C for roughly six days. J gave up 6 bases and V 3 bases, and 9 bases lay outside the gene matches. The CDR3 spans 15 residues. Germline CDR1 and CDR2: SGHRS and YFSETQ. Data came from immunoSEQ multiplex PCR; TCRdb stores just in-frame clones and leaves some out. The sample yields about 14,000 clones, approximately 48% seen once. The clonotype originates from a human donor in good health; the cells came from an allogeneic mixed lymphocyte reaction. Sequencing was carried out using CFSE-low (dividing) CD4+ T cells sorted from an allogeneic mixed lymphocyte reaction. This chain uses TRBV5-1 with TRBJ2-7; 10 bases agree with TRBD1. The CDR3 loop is CASSSGGTGVSEQYF. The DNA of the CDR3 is TGCGCCAGCAGCTCCGGGGGGACAGGGGTGAGCGAGCAGTACTTC.